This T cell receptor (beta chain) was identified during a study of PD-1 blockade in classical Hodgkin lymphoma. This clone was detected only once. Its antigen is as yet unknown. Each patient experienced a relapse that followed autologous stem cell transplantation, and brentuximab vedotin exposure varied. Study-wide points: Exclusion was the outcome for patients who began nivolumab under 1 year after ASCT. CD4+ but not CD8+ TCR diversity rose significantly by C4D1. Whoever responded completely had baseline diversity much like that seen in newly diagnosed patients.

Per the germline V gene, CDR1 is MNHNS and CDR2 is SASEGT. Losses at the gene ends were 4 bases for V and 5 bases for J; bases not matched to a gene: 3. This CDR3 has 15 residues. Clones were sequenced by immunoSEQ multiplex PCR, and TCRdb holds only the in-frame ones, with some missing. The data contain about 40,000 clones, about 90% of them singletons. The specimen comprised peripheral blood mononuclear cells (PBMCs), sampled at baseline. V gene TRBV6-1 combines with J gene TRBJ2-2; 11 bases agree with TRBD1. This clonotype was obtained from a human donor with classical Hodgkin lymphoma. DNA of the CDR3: TGTGCCAGCAGTGCGCGGGACAGGGGGACCGGGGAGCTGTTTTTT. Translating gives CASSARDRGTGELFF.